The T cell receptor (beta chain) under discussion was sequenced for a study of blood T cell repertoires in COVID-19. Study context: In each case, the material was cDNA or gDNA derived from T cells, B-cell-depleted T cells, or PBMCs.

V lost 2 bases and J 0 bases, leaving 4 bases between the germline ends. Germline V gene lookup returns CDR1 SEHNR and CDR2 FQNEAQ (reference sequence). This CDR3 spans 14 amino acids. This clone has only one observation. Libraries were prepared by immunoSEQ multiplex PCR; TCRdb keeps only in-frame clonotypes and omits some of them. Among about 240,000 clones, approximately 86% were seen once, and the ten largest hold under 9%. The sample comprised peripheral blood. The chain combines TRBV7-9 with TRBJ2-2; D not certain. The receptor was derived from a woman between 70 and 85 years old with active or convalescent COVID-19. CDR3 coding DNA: TGTGCCAGCAGCTTACCCTCGAACACCGGGGAGCTGTTTTTT. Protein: CASSLPSNTGELFF.